This TCR beta chain was sequenced during a study of tumor-infiltrating lymphocytes in primary liver carcinoma. Between roughly 17 and 31 mg of unsorted bulk tissue served as the source from which RNA and DNA were co-extracted. Using a constant-region primer together with ProtoScript II reverse transcriptase, TCR beta cDNA was made from about 500 ng of total RNA. Library construction for TCR beta comprised three nested multiplex PCR rounds performed with slightly modified ARM-PCR. Forward primers for TRBV1-TRBV30 and a C-beta reverse primer served the first two PCR rounds, at 10 cycles each. One entry per CDR3 protein, called by TCRdb with MiXCR from the multiplex PCR reads. The sample consists of 50,000 to 70,000 distinct CDR3 sequences, just over 70% of them appearing once. Germline CDR1 is MDHEN and CDR2 is SYDVKM. The CDR3 is 11 residues long.

The rearrangement uses TRBV28 and TRBJ2-2; D not certain. This receptor was obtained from a middle-aged man with primary liver carcinoma and hepatitis B virus infection. Sequences were obtained from liver tumor tissue from sampling region 2. Noted subset: tumor region T2, inferior pole. CDR3 bases: TGTGCAACCACTCAACCCGGGGAGCTGTTTTTT. Amino acids: CATTQPGELFF.